This T cell receptor (beta chain) originates from a study of T cell changes during pregnancy in multiple sclerosis (dated by TCRdb to between 2019 and 2020). For the study in its entirety: The study looked at changes in the T cell repertoire across pregnancy in women with multiple sclerosis.

A word on this clone: The antigen it binds to is not known. No base-level quality is on record; no much larger clone is a single base apart.

Library prep was done by the immunoSEQ multiplex PCR assay. The immuneACCESS repertoire file appears here via TCRdb, limited to in-frame rearrangements. These files lack a portion of the clones; in checked studies, under half of the deficit traces to unresolved V genes, and the cause of the others is not known. Within this sample are approximately 44,000 clones, with 85% to 95% of them counted one time only. The ten most abundant clones make up 6.5% to 8.5% of the sample. Sequenced material: CD8+ T cells from peripheral blood mononuclear cells, taken in the third trimester of pregnancy. The TCR comes from a female donor with multiple sclerosis, enrolled in a pregnancy study.

CDR3 loop: CASSPKREMYNEQFF. Read as DNA, the sequence is TGTGCCAGCAGCCCGAAGCGGGAGATGTACAATGAGCAGTTCTTC. The chain is encoded by TRBV5-4 joined to TRBJ2-1; 8 bases in the middle match TRBD2. The CDR3 starts with the cysteine, ends with the phenylalanine, and has 15 residues. The sequence is cut down to CDR3 DNA, 45 bases in frame from base 1. CDR1 and CDR2 (SGHNT, YYREEE) derive from the germline V gene (reference sequence). Unmatched junction bases come to 7, with V trimmed by 4 bases and J by 4 bases.